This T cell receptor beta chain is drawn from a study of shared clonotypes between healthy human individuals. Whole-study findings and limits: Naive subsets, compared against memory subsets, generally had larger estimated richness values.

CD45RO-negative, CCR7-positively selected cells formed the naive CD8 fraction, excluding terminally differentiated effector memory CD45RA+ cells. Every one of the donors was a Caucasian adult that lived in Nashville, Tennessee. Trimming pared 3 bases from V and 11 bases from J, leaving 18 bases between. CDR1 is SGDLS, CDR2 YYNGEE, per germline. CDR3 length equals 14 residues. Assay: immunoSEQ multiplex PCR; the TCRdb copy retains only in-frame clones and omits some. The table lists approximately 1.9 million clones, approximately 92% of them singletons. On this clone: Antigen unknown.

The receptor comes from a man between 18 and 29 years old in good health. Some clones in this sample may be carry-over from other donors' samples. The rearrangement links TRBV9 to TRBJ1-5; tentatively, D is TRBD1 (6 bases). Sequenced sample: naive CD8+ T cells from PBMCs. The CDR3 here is CASSGGGLIETQHF. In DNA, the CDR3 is TGTGCCAGCAGCGGAGGGGGTTTAATTGAAACCCAGCATTTT.